Below, 21 T cell receptor beta chains from the same sample are listed, as sequenced in a study of blood T cell repertoires in COVID-19. Profiled with immunoSEQ multiplex PCR; TCRdb holds only in-frame clones, not every one. There are nearly 350,000 clones in the sample; about nine tenths occur only once, and 5.5% to 7.5% lies in the top ten. Sequences were obtained from peripheral blood. The origin of the receptors is an older woman with COVID-19, enrolled during active disease.

The J gene is TRBJ1-6, the V gene TRBV2; 12 positions agree with TRBD1. Germline V gene lookup returns CDR1 SNHLY and CDR2 FYNNEI. Unmatched junction bases numbered 4, after V lost 3 bases and J lost 10 bases. This CDR3 contains 15 residues. The CDR3 DNA sequence: TGTGCCAGCAGTGAGGGACAGGGGGCAAGATCACCCCTCCACTTT. It codes for CASSEGQGARSPLHF.

In this sample, this clone turned up once. V usage is TRBV7-9 and J usage is TRBJ1-2; the D gene is possibly TRBD1 (6 bases). The CDR3 contains 13 residues. Germline V gives CDR1 SEHNR, CDR2 FQNEAQ (reference sequence). V shed 5 bases and J shed 3 bases, with 10 bases lying between them. CDR3 DNA: TGTGCCAGCAGCGCGGGGGGCGACTATGGCTACACCTTC. Its translation is CASSAGGDYGYTF. The whole variable domain, filled in from reference TRBV7-9 and TRBJ1-2, reads DTGVSQNPRHKITKRGQNVTFRCDPISEHNRLYWYRQTLGQGPEFLTYFQNEAQLEKSRLLSDRFSAERPKGSFSTLEIQRTEQGDSAMYLCASSAGGDYGYTFGSGTRLTVV.

The V call is TRBV30, the J call TRBJ1-6; TRBD1 matches at 8 bases. Germline V lookup: CDR1 GTSNPN, CDR2 SVGIG (reference sequence). This CDR3 contains 15 residues. Trimming removed 7 bases from V and 0 bases from J; junction bases left unmatched: 5. The CDR3 DNA reads as TGTGCCTTGACAGGGGCGAGCTCCTATAATTCACCCCTCCACTTT. Encoded protein: CALTGASSYNSPLHF.

The chain joins TRBV28 to TRBJ2-3; 15 nucleotides match TRBD2. Germline trimming cut 5 bases from V and 3 bases from J; bases unmatched to any gene: 6. Germline V gives CDR1 MDHEN, CDR2 SYDVKM. This CDR3 has 17 amino acids. The CDR3 here is CASSPGLAGGVTDTQYF. The CDR3, as DNA: TGTGCCAGCAGTCCCGGACTAGCGGGGGGGGTAACAGATACGCAGTATTTT.

CDR3 coding DNA: TGTGCCAGCAGCCCCGCTAGCGGGGGCCTCATGTACTTC. Its protein is CASSPASGGLMYF. J is TRBJ2-5 and V is TRBV7-2; 10 positions match TRBD2. From germline, CDR1 is SGHTA and CDR2 FQGNSA. CDR3 length: 13 residues. With V trimmed by 5 bases and J by 13 bases, 10 bases remained unmatched. The full variable domain, with the rest looked up from reference TRBV7-2 and TRBJ2-5, is GAGVSQSPSNKVTEKGKDVELRCDPISGHTALYWYRQSLGQGLEFLIYFQGNSAPDKSGLPSDRFSAERTGGSVSTLTIQRTQQEDSAVYLCASSPASGGLMYFGPGTRLLVL.

This clone was picked up one time. The chain is built from TRBV21-1 and TRBJ1-1; TRBD1 is taken as the D call from the table, unchecked against the DNA. TRBV21-1 is designated a pseudogene. CDR3 size: 15 residues. The CDR3: CASSKGQGGGTEAFF. The CDR3 DNA reads TGTGCCAGCAGCAAAGGACAGGGGGGAGGCACTGAAGCTTTCTTT.

The CDR3 here is CASSHMLVAGGQPQHF. CDR3 sequence (DNA): TGCGCCAGCAGCCATATGCTGGTGGCAGGGGGTCAGCCCCAGCATTTT. The chain joins TRBV4-1 to TRBJ1-5; 7 bases align to TRBD1. Germline CDR1 is MGHRA and CDR2 is YSYEKL. The CDR3 is 16 amino acids. V lost 3 bases, J lost 6 bases, and 11 bases stayed unmatched.

The chain carries TRBV13 and TRBJ2-2; D is possibly TRBD2 (5 bases). This CDR3 is built from 15 residues. V was pared by 10 bases and J by 6 bases, with 21 bases between. Per germline, CDR1 PRHDT and CDR2 FYEKMQ (reference sequence). The CDR3 sequence: CATEGGRGIAGELFF. The CDR3 DNA sequence: TGTGCCACCGAGGGCGGAAGAGGGATTGCCGGGGAGCTGTTTTTT.

The CDR3 coding sequence is TGTGCCAGTAGTATAGCAGGGAATACCTACGAGCAGTACTTC. Translating gives CASSIAGNTYEQYF. The chain uses TRBV19 and TRBJ2-7; TRBD1 is a possible D gene (5 bases). Trimming took off 1 base at V and 2 bases at J, with 9 bases between the two ends. The CDR3 covers 14 residues. Germline CDR1 reads LNHDA; CDR2 reads SQIVND (reference sequence).

The V and J genes are TRBV24-1 and TRBJ2-5; D might be TRBD1 (7 bases). Deletions cut 4 bases from V and 2 bases from J, with 13 bases between. The germline V gene has CDR1 KGHDR and CDR2 SFDVKD. The CDR3 loop spans 15 amino acids. The CDR3 DNA reads TGTGCCACCAGTGACCGCGGGACAGCGCAAGAGACCCAGTACTTC. Residues: CATSDRGTAQETQYF.

The J gene is TRBJ1-2, the V gene TRBV18; D is perhaps TRBD1 (6 bases). Germline V gives CDR1 KGHSH, CDR2 LQKENI. The CDR3 sequence is 15 residues long. Trimming removed 3 bases at V and 8 bases at J, with 19 bases between. CDR3 protein: CASSPSLTGTRGYTF. In DNA, the CDR3 is TGTGCCAGCTCACCCTCGCTCACCGGGACAAGAGGCTACACCTTC.

The CDR3 here is CASRGTGDYEQYF. The CDR3 bases are TGTGCCAGCAGGGGGACAGGGGACTACGAGCAGTACTTC. The chain links TRBV6-6 to TRBJ2-7; 10 bases agree with TRBD1. Losses at the gene ends were 6 bases for V and 3 bases for J; bases not matched to a gene: 2. There are 13 residues in the CDR3. Looked up from germline, CDR1 is MNHNY and CDR2 is SVGAGI (reference sequence).

This chain links TRBV7-9 with TRBJ2-3; 8 nucleotides align to TRBD2. Germline lookup yields CDR1 SEHNR and CDR2 FQNEAQ (reference sequence). This CDR3 comprises 15 residues. J was trimmed by 4 bases and V by 5 bases; bases with no gene match: 8. CDR3 in DNA: TGTGCCAGCAGCCCCACGGGGGGGCGAGCAGATACGCAGTATTTT. Its translation: CASSPTGGRADTQYF. Based on the CDR3 plus reference TRBV7-9 and TRBJ2-3, the full variable domain is DTGVSQNPRHKITKRGQNVTFRCDPISEHNRLYWYRQTLGQGPEFLTYFQNEAQLEKSRLLSDRFSAERPKGSFSTLEIQRTEQGDSAMYLCASSPTGGRADTQYFGPGTRLTVL.

This clone was picked up one time. V usage is TRBV29-1 and J usage is TRBJ1-4, with unresolved D. CDR1 is SQVTM, CDR2 ANQGSEA, per germline. The V end lost 5 bases, the J end lost 0 bases, and 4 bases lay between the germline ends. The CDR3 length is 12 residues. The CDR3 DNA is TGCAGCGTTAGAGCAACTAATGAAAAACTGTTTTTT. As protein: CSVRATNEKLFF.

The chain links TRBV5-1 to TRBJ1-2; TRBD1 agrees at 7 bases. The germline V gene encodes CDR1 SGHRS and CDR2 YFSETQ. CDR3 length: 14 residues. V was pared by 2 bases and J by 6 bases, with 7 bases of the junction left unmatched. CDR3 protein: CASSFLQGFDGYTF. The CDR3 DNA sequence: TGCGCCAGCAGCTTTCTACAGGGGTTCGATGGCTACACCTTC.

CDR3 in amino acids: CASSPKGQGSSGANVLTF. Written as DNA, the CDR3 is TGTGCCAGCTCACCAAAAGGACAGGGGAGCTCTGGGGCCAACGTCCTGACTTTC. This sequence joins TRBV18 and TRBJ2-6; 9 positions match TRBD1. This CDR3 has 18 amino acids. Germline V gene lookup returns CDR1 KGHSH and CDR2 LQKENI. The V gene end was trimmed by 2 bases and the J gene end by 0 bases; junction bases not matched to a gene: 5.

A note on this clone: Distinct nucleotide sequences in the sample also encode this CDR3. The V gene is TRBV7-2, the J gene TRBJ1-5; 7 bases are a match to TRBD1. V was clipped by 1 base and J by 6 bases; unmatched bases: 3. The CDR3 covers 14 residues. Germline CDR1 is SGHTA and CDR2 is FQGNSA. In DNA, the CDR3 is TGTGCCAGCAGCTTAGACAGGGGAGGTCAGCCCCAGCATTTT. This translates into CASSLDRGGQPQHF.

The chain couples TRBV2 to TRBJ1-2; D unresolved. V was pared by 5 bases and J by 7 bases, with 17 bases between. The CDR3 spans 14 residues. Germline lookup yields CDR1 SNHLY and CDR2 FYNNEI. The CDR3 here is CASSPNPPTGGYTF. The DNA for the CDR3 is TGTGCCAGCAGTCCAAACCCCCCAACGGGTGGCTACACCTTC. Full variable domain (remainder filled in from reference TRBV2 and TRBJ1-2): EPEVTQTPSHQVTQMGQEVILRCVPISNHLYFYWYRQILGQKVEFLVSFYNNEISEKSEIFDDQFSVERPDGSNFTLKIRSTKLEDSAMYFCASSPNPPTGGYTFGSGTRLTVV.

The V gene is TRBV5-1, the J gene TRBJ2-7; D possibly corresponds to TRBD1 (5 bases). Germline CDR1 SGHRS, CDR2 YFSETQ. CDR3 size: 15 residues. V lost 0 bases and J 1 base, leaving 11 bases between the germline ends. CDR3 sequence reads: CASSLDRRPSYEQYF. The CDR3 DNA reads as TGCGCCAGCAGCTTGGACAGGCGACCTTCCTACGAGCAGTACTTC.

This clone was seen only once. V usage is TRBV27 and J usage is TRBJ2-3; 7 positions agree with TRBD2. Germline CDR1 and CDR2: MNHEY and SMNVEV (reference sequence). V was pared by 6 bases and J by 2 bases, with 5 bases of the junction left unmatched. This CDR3 is built from 14 residues. The CDR3 reads CASRMGGDTDTQYF. As DNA, the CDR3 is TGTGCCAGCAGGATGGGGGGGGACACAGATACGCAGTATTTT.

The chain couples TRBV20-1 to TRBJ2-1; 9 nucleotides match TRBD2. The V and J ends lost 3 bases and 3 bases, in that order; junction bases with no gene match: 3. Germline V CDR1 and CDR2: DFQATT, SNEGSKA (reference sequence). CDR3 length: 14 amino acids. The CDR3, as DNA: TGCAGTGCTAGTTGGCGGGGGGGCTACAATGAGCAGTTCTTC. Protein: CSASWRGGYNEQFF.